These 5 T cell receptor beta chains came from one sample sequenced in a study of T cells in Graves' hyperthyroidism and ophthalmopathy. There were TCR beta CDR3 regions amplified from RNA transcripts. The TCR CDR3 was amplified in a first-round RT-PCR using the HTBI primer set. TCRdb processed the multiplex PCR reads anew with MiXCR; each CDR3 protein has one entry. This table has about 350,000 distinct CDR3 sequences, around 14% appearing once. Specimen: blood. These receptors were obtained from a woman aged 30 to 39 with Graves' hyperthyroidism.

This clonotype was counted at least ten times. The CDR3 DNA sequence: TGTGCCAGCAGTTTTTTAACTGGGTCTGGAAACACCATATATTTT. Translating gives CASSFLTGSGNTIYF. The J gene is TRBJ1-3, the V gene TRBV28; D call uncertain. Per the germline V gene, CDR1 is MDHEN and CDR2 is SYDVKM. V was clipped by 3 bases and J by 1 base, with 10 bases between them. This CDR3 is 15 amino acids long.

This clonotype was recorded a few times. The chain has TRBV20-1 and TRBJ2-1; D is possibly TRBD2 (5 bases). The V and J ends lost 3 bases and 0 bases respectively, with 9 bases between them. Germline-derived CDR1 and CDR2 are DFQATT and SNEGSKA (reference sequence). The CDR3 runs to 14 residues. The CDR3 sequence is CSARTTTSYNEQFF. CDR3 DNA sequence: TGCAGTGCTAGGACTACGACCTCCTACAATGAGCAGTTCTTC.

The rearrangement links TRBV6-1 to TRBJ1-5; D unclear. V lost 7 bases to trimming and J lost 4 bases, with 11 bases between them. There are 13 residues in the CDR3. The germline gives CDR1 MNHNS, CDR2 SASEGT. The CDR3 loop reads CASTDVFNQPQHF. DNA for the CDR3: TGTGCCAGCACGGACGTTTTTAATCAGCCCCAGCATTTT.

The sample holds many counts of this clonotype. The chain has TRBV20-1 and TRBJ2-1; 10 bases are a match to TRBD2. This CDR3 comprises 17 residues. Germline CDR1 is DFQATT and CDR2 is SNEGSKA (reference sequence). The junction had 17 bases not matched to a gene; V was cut back by 6 bases and J by 6 bases. The DNA for the CDR3 is TGCAGTGCCCCACCTAGCGGGAGCCCAAAAGGGGCCAATGAGCAGTTCTTC. Its protein product is CSAPPSGSPKGANEQFF.

This clonotype was counted only a few times. The chain uses TRBV20-1 and TRBJ1-5; a weak D match, TRBD1 (5 bases). V dropped 0 bases and J dropped 4 bases, with 13 bases sitting between them. CDR1 is DFQATT and CDR2 is SNEGSKA in the germline V gene (reference sequence). This CDR3 region has 15 residues. DNA of the CDR3: TGCAGTGCTAGAGATCCGACAGAACTGAATCAGCCCCAGCATTTT. Its translation is CSARDPTELNQPQHF.